A single T cell receptor (beta chain) is shown here with its context. This entry belongs to a study of metastatic and nonmetastatic thyroid tumors. Trimming cost V 6 bases and J 7 bases, with 13 bases left between them. Germline CDR1 reads GTSNPN; CDR2 reads SVGIG (reference sequence). The CDR3 runs to 12 residues. Until they underwent thyroid surgery, no patient had received any treatment. Per the authors' pipeline: The study's classifier, a distant-metastasis tool for papillary thyroid cancer, was built using CDR3 differences across clinicopathological groups. TCRdb re-called clones from the PCR reads using MiXCR. TCRdb's processing, not the authors' own work, is the source of the V and J calls. The sample gives about 17,000 clones, around 28% of which show up once; roughly 24% is in the top ten.

This chain joins TRBV30 and TRBJ1-5, with no clear D. The TCR sequence derives from a male donor with papillary thyroid cancer or a benign thyroid nodule (not recorded which). Some clones in this sample may be carry-over from other donors' samples. Specimen: tumor tissue. The CDR3, as DNA: TGTGCCTGCGAATGGGTTGGCCAGCCCCAGCATTTT. Translated: CACEWVGQPQHF. Complete variable domain (other parts from reference TRBV30 and TRBJ1-5): SQTIHQWPATLVQPVGSPLSLECTVEGTSNPNLYWYRQAAGRGLQLLFYSVGIGQISSEVPQNLSASRPQDRQFILSSKKLLLSDSGFYLCACEWVGQPQHFGDGTRLSIL.